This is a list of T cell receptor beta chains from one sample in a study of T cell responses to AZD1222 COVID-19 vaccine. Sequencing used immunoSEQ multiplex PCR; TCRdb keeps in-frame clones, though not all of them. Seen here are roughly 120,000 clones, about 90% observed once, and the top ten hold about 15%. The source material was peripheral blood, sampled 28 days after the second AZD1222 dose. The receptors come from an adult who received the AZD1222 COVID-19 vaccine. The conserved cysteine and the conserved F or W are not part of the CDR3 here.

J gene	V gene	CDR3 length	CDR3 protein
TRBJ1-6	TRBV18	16	ASSPNPAGSSYNSPLH
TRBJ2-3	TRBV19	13	ASSKGGYSTDTQY
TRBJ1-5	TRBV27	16	ASSLRAGSRGWNQPQH
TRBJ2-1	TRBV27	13	ASSPYAGQGDEQF
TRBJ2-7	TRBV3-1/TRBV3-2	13	ASSLGLAGDYEQY
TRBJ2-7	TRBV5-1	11	ASSLGTPVEQY
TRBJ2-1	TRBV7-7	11	ASSPGLPFEQF
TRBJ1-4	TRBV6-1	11	ASSEAPTRQLF
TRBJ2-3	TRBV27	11	ASSTRGRDTQY
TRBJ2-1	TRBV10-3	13	ASETGSGGRNEQF
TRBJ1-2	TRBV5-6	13	ASSYSLGGRDGYT
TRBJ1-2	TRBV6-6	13	ASTQTRTRRDSYT
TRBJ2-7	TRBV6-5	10	ASSYSPDEQY
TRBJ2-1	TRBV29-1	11	SVVLGSYNEQF
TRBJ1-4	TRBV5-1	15	ASSSSGTGGPNEKLF
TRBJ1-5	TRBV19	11	ASREGLDQPQH
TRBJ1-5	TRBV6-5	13	ASSYSGGQGQPQH
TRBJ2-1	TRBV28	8	ASSMNEQF
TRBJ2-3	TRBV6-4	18	ASSAYDIPIGLTSTDTQY
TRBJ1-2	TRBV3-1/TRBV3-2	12	ASSQDSTGSGYT
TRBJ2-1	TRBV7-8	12	ASSPRTGSNEQF
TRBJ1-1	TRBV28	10	ASSRQGTEAF
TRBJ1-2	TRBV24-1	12	ATSPRGLSGGYT
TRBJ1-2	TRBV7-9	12	ASSSPAGSGGYT
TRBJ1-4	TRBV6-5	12	ASREGGANEKLF
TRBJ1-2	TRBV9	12	ASSVQGSNYGYT
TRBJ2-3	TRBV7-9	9	ASSQEDTQY
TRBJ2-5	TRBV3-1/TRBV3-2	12	ASSQTSGRETQY
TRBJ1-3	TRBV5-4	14	ASSLRRGTSGNTIY
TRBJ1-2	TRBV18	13	ASSPPSGTTYGYT
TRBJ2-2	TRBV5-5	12	ASSPPYRAGELF
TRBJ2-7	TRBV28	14	ASSSSHSGSSYEQY
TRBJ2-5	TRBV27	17	ASRRGSRGGGASQETQY
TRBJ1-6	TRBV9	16	ASSVGPNTRGYNSPLH
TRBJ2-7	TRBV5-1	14	ASNPGGAPSSYEQY
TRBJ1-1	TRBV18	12	ASSPRDRDTEAF
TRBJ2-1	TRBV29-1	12	SVVFGQGGNEQF
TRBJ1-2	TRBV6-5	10	ASRVVNYGYT
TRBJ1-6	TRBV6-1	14	ASSEALRGRRSPLH
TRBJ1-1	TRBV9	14	ASSVGGGAMNTEAF
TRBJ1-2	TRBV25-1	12	ASSDSRRWDGYT
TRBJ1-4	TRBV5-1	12	ASSPTATNEKLF
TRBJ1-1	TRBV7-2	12	ASSSRGGFTEAF
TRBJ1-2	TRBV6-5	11	ASSRLANYGYT
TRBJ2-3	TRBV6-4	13	ASSDSSGGADTQY
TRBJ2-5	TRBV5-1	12	ASSAGTDQETQY
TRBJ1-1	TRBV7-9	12	ASSLVPENTEAF
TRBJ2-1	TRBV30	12	AWGGGSSYNEQF
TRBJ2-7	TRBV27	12	ASSPDMPPYEQY
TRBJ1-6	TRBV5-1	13	ASRTQGLENSPLH
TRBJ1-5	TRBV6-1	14	ASSEAWPLRNQPQH
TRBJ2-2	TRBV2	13	ASLPGGANTGELF